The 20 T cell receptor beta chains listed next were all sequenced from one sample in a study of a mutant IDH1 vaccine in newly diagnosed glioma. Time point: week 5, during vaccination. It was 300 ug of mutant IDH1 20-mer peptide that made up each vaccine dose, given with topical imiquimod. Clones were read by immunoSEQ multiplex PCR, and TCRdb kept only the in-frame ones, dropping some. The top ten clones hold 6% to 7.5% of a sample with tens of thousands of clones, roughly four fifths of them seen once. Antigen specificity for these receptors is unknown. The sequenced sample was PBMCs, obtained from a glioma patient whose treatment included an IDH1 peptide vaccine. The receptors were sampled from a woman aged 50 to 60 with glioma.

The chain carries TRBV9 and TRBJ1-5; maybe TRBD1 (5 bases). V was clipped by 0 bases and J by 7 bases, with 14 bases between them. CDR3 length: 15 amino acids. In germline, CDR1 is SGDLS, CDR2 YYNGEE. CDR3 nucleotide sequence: TGTGCCAGCAGCGTAGACGAGGGGTCGGGCCAGCCCCAGCATTTT. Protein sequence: CASSVDEGSGQPQHF.

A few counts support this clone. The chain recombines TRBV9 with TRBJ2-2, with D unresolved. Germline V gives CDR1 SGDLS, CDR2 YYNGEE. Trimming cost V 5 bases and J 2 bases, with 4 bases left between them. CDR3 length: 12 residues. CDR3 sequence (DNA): TGTGCCAGCAGTCCAAACACCGGGGAGCTGTTTTTT. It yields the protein CASSPNTGELFF.

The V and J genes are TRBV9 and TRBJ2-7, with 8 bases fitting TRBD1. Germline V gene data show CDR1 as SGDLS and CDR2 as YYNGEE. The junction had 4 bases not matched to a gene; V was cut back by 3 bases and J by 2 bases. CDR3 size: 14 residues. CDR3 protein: CASSAGQGTYEQYF. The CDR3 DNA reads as TGTGCCAGCAGCGCCGGACAGGGTACCTACGAGCAGTACTTC.

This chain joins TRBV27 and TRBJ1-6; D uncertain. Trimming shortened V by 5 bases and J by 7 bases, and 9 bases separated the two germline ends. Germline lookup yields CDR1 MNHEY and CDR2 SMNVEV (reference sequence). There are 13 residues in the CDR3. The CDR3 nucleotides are TGTGCCAGCAGTACAACTAAGAATTCACCCCTCCACTTT. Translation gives CASSTTKNSPLHF.

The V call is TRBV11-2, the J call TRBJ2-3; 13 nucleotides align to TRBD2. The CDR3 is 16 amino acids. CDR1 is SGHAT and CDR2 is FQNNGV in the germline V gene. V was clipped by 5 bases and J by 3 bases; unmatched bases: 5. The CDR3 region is CASSQLAGGPTDTQYF. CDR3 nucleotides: TGTGCCAGCAGCCAACTAGCGGGGGGGCCAACAGATACGCAGTATTTT.

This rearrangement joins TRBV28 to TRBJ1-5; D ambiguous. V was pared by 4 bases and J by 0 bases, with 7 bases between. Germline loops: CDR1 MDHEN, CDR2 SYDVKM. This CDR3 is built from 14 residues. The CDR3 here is CASSSRRSNQPQHF. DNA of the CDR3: TGTGCCAGCAGTTCACGTCGTAGCAATCAGCCCCAGCATTTT.

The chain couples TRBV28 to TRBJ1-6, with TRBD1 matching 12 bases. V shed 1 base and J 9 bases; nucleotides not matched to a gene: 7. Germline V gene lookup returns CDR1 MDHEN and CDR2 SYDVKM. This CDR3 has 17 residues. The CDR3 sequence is CASSLLGTGGRSSPLHF. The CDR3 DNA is TGTGCCAGCAGTTTATTAGGGACAGGGGGCCGGAGTTCACCCCTCCACTTT.

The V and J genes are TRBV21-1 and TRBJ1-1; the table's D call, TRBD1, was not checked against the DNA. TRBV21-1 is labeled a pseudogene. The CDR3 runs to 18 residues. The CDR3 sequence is CASTCLVGQGVMNTEAFF. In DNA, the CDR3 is TGTGCCAGCACCTGTTTGGTTGGACAGGGGGTCATGAACACTGAAGCTTTCTTT.

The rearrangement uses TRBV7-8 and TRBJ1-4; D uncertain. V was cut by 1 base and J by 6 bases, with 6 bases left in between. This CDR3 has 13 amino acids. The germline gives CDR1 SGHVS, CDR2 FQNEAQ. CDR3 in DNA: TGTGCCAGCAGCTTAGTGTTAGATGAAAAACTGTTTTTT. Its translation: CASSLVLDEKLFF. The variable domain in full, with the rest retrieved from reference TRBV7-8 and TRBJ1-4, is GAGVSQSPRYKVAKRGQDVALRCDPISGHVSLFWYQQALGQGPEFLTYFQNEAQLDKSGLPSDRFFAERPEGSVSTLKIQRTQQEDSAVYLCASSLVLDEKLFFGSGTQLSVL.

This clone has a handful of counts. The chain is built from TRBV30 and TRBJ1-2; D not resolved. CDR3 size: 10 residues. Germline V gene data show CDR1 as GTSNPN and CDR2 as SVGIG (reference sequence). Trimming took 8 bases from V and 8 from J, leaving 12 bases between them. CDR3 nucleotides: TGTGCCGGCGGCGGGGTGGGCTACACCTTC. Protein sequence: CAGGGVGYTF.

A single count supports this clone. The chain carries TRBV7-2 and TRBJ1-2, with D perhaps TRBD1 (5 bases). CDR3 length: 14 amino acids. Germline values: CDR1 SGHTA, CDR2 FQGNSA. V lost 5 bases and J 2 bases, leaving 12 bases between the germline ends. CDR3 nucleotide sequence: TGTGCCAGCAGCGACAGCCGTTACAACTATGGCTACACCTTC. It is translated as CASSDSRYNYGYTF.

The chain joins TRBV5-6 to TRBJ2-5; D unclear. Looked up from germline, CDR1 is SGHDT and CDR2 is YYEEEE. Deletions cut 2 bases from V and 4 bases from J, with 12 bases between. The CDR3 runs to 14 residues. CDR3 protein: CASSLSERSETQYF. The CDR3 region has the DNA TGTGCCAGCAGCTTATCTGAGCGCTCAGAGACCCAGTACTTC.

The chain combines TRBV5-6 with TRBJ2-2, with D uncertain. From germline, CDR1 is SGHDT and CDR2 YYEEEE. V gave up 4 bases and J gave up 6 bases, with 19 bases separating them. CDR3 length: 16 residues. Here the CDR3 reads CASSLPSSTNAGELFF. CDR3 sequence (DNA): TGTGCCAGCAGCCTCCCTTCCAGCACAAACGCCGGGGAGCTGTTTTTT. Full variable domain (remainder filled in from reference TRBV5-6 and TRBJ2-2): DAGVTQSPTHLIKTRGQQVTLRCSPKSGHDTVSWYQQALGQGPQFIFQYYEEEERQRGNFPDRFSGHQFPNYSSELNVNALLLGDSALYLCASSLPSSTNAGELFFGEGSRLTVL.

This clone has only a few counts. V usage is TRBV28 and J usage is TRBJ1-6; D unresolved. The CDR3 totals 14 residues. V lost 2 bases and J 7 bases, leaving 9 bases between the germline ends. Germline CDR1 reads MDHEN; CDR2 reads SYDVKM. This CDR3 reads CASSLVRENSPLHF. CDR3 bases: TGTGCCAGCAGTTTAGTTCGGGAGAATTCACCCCTCCACTTT.

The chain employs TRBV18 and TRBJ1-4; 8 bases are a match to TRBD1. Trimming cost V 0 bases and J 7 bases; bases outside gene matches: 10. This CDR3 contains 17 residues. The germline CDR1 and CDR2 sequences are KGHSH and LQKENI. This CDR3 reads CASSPPLIRGQIEKLFF. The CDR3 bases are TGTGCCAGCTCACCACCGTTGATCAGGGGGCAAATTGAAAAACTGTTTTTT.

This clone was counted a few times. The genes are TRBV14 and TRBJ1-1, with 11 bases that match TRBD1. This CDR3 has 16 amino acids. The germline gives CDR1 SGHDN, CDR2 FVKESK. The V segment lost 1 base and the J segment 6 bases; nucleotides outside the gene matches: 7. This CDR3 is CASSQVYGQGASEAFF. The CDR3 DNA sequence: TGTGCCAGCAGCCAAGTTTATGGACAGGGGGCCTCTGAAGCTTTCTTT.

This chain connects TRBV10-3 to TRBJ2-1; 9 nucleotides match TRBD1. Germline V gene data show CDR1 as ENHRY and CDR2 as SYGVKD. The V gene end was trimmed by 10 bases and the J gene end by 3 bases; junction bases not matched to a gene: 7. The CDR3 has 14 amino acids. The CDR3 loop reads CATLQGAVYNEQFF. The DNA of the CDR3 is TGTGCCACTCTACAGGGGGCGGTCTACAATGAGCAGTTCTTC.

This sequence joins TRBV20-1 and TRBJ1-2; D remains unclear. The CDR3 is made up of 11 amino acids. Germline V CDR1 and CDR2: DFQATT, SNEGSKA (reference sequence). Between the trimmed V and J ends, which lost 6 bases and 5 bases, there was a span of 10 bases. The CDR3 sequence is CSALGEYGYTF. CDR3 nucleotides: TGCAGTGCCCTCGGAGAGTATGGCTACACCTTC.

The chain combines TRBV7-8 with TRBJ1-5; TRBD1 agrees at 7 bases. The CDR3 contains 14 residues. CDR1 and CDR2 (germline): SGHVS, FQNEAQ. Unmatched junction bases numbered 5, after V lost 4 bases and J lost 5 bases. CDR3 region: CASSSDRADQPQHF. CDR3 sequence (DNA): TGTGCCAGCAGCTCCGACAGGGCAGATCAGCCCCAGCATTTT.

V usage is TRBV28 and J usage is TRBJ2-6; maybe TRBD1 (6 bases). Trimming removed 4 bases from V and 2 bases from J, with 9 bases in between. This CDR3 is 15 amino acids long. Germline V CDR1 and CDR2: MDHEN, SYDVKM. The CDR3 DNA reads TGTGCCAGCAGTTCTACAGGGACTGGGGCCAACGTCCTGACTTTC. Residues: CASSSTGTGANVLTF.